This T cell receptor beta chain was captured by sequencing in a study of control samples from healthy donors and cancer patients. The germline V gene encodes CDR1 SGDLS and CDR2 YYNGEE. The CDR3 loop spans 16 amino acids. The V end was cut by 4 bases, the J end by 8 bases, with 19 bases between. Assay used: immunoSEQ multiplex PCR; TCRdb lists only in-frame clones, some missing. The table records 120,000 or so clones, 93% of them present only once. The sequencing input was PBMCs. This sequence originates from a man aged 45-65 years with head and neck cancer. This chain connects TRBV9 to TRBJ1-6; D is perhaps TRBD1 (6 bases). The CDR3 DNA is TGTGCCAGCAGCCCCGGTCCGGGACACGGGGATTCACCCCTCCACTTT. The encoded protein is CASSPGPGHGDSPLHF.